This T cell receptor (beta chain) was sequenced in a study of cytomegalovirus exposure and HLA in healthy donors. Study background: One earlier analysis, a look at 150 million to 200 million T cells, found 100 million to 130 million unique TCR beta sequences.

This clone has just a few counts. Its antigen is unidentified. Broader study findings: Certain indistinguishable V segments, among them TRBV6-2 and TRBV6-3, were excluded.

Germline V gives CDR1 SGHTA, CDR2 FQGNSA. The junction had 8 bases not matched to a gene; V was cut back by 7 bases and J by 3 bases. This CDR3 has 15 amino acids. PCR used 60 Vbeta primers and 13 Jbeta primers. As processed by the authors: Later work found approximately 87 million unique TCR beta chains, with about 10 million shared. Profiled with immunoSEQ multiplex PCR; TCRdb holds only in-frame clones, not every one. That table furnishes V, J and clone size, whereas the DNA furnished D and trimming. This sample has some 99,000 clones, with roughly two thirds found just once. The chain has TRBV7-2 and TRBJ2-2, with 7 bases matching TRBD1. Sequenced material: PBMCs. The TCR originated in a female donor in good health and CMV-seronegative. CDR3 loop: CASTPGGKDTGELFF. DNA for the CDR3: TGTGCCAGCACTCCAGGGGGAAAGGACACCGGGGAGCTGTTTTTT.